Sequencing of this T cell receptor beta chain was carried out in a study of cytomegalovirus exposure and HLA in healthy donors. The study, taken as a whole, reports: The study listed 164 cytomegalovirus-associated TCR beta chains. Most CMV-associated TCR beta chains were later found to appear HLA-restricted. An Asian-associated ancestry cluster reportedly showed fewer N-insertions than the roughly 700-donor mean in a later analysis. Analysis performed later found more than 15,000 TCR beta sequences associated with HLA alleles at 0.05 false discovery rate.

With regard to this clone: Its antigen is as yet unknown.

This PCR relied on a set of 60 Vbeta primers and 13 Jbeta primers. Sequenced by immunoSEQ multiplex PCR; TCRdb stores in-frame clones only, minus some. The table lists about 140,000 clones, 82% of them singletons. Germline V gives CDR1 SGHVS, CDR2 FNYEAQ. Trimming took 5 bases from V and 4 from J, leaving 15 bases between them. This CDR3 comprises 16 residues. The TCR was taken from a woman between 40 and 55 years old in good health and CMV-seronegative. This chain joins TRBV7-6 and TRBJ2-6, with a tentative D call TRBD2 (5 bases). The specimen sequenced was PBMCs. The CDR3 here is CASSSSRTGGANVLTF. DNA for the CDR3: TGTGCCAGCAGCAGTTCTAGGACGGGGGGGGCCAACGTCCTGACTTTC.